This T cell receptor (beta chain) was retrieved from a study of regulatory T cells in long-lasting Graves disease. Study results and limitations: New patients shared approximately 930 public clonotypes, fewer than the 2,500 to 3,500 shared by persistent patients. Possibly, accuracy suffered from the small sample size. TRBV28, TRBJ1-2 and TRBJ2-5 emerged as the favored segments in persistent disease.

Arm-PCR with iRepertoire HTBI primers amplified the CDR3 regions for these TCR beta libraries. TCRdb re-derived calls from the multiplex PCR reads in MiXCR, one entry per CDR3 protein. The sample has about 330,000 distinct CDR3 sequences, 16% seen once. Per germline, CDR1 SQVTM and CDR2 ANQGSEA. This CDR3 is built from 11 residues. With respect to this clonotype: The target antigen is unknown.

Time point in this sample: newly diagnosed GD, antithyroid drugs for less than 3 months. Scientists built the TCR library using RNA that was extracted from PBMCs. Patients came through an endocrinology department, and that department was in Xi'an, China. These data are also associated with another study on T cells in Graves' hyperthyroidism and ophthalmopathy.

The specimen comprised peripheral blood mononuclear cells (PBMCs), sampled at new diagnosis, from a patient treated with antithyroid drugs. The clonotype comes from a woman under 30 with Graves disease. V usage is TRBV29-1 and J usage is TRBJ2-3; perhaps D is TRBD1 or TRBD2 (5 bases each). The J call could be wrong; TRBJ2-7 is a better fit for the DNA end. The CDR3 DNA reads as TGCAGCGTTGAAGGGGGGAACGAGCAGTACTTC. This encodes CSVEGGNEQYF.